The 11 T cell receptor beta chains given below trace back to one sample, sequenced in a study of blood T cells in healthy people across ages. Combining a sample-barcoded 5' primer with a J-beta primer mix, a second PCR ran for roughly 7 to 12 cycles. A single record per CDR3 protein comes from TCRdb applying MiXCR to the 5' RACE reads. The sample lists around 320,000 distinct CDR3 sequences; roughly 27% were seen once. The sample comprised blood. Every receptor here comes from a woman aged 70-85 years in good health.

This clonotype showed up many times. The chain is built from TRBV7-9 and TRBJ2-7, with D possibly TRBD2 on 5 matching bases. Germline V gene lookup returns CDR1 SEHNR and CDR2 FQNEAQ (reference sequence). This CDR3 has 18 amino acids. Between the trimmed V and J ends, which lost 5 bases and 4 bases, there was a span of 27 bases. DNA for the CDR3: TGTGCCAGCAGCCCCCTAAATGTTAAGGCCCACGGAGGATACGAGCAGTACTTC. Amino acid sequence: CASSPLNVKAHGGYEQYF.

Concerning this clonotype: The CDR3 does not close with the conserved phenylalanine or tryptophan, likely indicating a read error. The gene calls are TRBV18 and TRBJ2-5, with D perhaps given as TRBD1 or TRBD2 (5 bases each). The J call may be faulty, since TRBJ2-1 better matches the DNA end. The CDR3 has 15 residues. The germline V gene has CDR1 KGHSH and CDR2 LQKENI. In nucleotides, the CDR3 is TGTGCCAGCTCCCAAATTGGGGGATTCAGCAATGAGCAGTTCCTC. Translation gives CASSQIGGFSNEQFL.

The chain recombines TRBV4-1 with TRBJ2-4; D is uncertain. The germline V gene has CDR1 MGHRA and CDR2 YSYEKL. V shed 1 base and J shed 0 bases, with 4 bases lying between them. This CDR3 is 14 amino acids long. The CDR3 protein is CASSQGEAKNIQYF. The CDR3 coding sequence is TGCGCCAGCAGCCAAGGGGAAGCCAAAAACATTCAGTACTTC.

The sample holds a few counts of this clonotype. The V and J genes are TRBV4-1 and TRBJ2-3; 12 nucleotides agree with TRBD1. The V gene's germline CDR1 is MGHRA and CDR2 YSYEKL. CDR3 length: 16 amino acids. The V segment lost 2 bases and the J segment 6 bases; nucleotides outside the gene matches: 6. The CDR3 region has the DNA TGCGCCAGCAGCCAAACCGGGACAGGGGGCGCGGATACGCAGTATTTT. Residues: CASSQTGTGGADTQYF.

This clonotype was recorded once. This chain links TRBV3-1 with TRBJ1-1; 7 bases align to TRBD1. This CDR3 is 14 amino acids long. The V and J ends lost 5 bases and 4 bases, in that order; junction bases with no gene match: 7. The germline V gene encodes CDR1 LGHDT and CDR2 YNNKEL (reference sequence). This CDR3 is CASSARDRVTEAFF. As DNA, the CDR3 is TGTGCCAGCAGCGCCCGGGACAGAGTCACTGAAGCTTTCTTT.

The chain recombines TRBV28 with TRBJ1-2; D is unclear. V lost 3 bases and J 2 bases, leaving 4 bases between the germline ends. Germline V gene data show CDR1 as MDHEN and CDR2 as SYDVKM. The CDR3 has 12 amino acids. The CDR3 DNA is TGTGCCAGCAGTTTGCCAAACTATGGCTACACCTTC. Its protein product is CASSLPNYGYTF.

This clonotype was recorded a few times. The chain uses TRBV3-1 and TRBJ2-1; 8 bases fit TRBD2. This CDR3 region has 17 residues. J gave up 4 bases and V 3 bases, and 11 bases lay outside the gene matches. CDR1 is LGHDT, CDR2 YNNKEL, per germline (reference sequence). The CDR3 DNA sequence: TGTGCCAGCAGCCATCCCACTAGCGGAGGGGTTTACAATGAGCAGTTCTTC. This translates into CASSHPTSGGVYNEQFF.

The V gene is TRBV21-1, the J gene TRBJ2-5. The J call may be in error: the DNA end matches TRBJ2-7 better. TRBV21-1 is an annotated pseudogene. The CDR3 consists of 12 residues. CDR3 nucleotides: TGCGCCAGGATAGATAACTCCTACGAGCAGTACTTC. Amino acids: CARIDNSYEQYF.

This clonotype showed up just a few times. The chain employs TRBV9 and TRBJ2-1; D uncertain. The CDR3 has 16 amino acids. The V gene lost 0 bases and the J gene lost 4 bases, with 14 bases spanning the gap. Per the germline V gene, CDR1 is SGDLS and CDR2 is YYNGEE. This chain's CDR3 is CASSVVSQSLYNEQFF. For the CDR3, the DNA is TGTGCCAGCAGCGTAGTATCACAGAGCCTGTACAATGAGCAGTTCTTC. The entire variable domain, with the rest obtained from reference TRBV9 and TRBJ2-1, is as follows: DSGVTQTPKHLITATGQRVTLRCSPRSGDLSVYWYQQSLDQGLQFLIQYYNGEERAKGNILERFSAQQFPDLHSELNLSSLELGDSALYFCASSVVSQSLYNEQFFGPGTRLTVL.

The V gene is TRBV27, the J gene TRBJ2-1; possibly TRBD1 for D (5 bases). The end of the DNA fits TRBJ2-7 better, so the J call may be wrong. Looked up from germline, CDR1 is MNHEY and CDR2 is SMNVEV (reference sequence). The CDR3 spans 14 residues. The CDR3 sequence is CASSLYGRDYEQYF. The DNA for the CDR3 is TGTGCCAGCAGTTTGTATGGCAGGGACTACGAGCAGTACTTC.

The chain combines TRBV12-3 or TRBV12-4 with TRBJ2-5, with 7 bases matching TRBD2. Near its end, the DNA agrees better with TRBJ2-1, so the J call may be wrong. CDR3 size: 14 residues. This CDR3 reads CASRASGGVVEQFF. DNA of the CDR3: TGTGCCAGCAGGGCTAGTGGGGGGGTCGTTGAGCAGTTCTTC.